This T cell receptor (beta chain) came from a study of vaccination and CD4 T cells after COVID-19 (dated by TCRdb to the early 2020s). About the investigation overall: Convalescent patients had a positive SARS-CoV-2 result on nasal swab PCR, and of these patients, fewer than ten had mild disease and one had severe disease. In control cultures, a CEFX viral epitope pool was used as positive control, an HIV-1 Nef peptide pool was used as negative control, or no peptide was added. Post-vaccine blood samples were obtained a median of approximately 74 days after the second vaccine dose, with a range of roughly 12 to 250 days. Six males and four females were included in the convalescent cohort, with two Hispanic individuals, seven Caucasians, two Asians and one multiracial person represented. Each participant got two doses of either the Pfizer-BioNTech BNT162b2 vaccine (n=8) or the Moderna mRNA-1273 vaccine (n=2). Post-COVID blood samples from convalescent patients were collected a median of roughly 100 days after diagnosis, with a range of roughly 30 to 170 days. The spike-specific CD4+ TCR repertoire was compared before and after mRNA vaccination in approximately ten COVID-19 convalescent patients and a few infection-naive healthy vaccine recipients. A few convalescent patients were sampled both early after vaccination (day 14) and late after vaccination (days 161 to 241). Culture stimuli were overlapping spike peptide pools from SARS-CoV-2 and from the common cold coronaviruses HCoV-NL63, HCoV-OC43 and HCoV-229E. Here is what the overall study found, with its caveats: The median number of SARS-CoV-2-reactive clonotypes rose from 20 to 25 after infection to 38 after vaccination, but the change was not significant. The number of convalescent patients in the study was relatively small, and the study did not examine early timepoints following natural infection. In convalescent patients, a median around 90% of post-vaccine SARS-CoV-2-reactive clones were detected only after vaccination, suggesting vaccine-specific priming. In convalescent patients, nearly all vaccine-specific clones (304 of 307) were found to be mono-reactive for SARS-CoV-2 spike rather than cross-reactive with common cold coronaviruses.

On this clonotype: Its antigen target is currently unknown. No per-base quality is available; no much larger clone lies one base away.

The label giving this sample's time point can be read as: late sampling 161 to 241 days after vaccination in a few convalescent patients. The label giving this sample's treatment or condition can be read as: 10-day PBMC culture with coronavirus spike peptide pools or control peptides (ViraFEST assay). The ViraFEST assay, used in the study, expanded antigen-specific T cells with peptide pools and then identified the expanded clonotypes through TCR sequencing. The convalescent patients' positive SARS-CoV-2 PCR tests were from March to December 2020, which was before the Alpha, Beta and Delta variants emerged in the United States. Over 1.5 million PBMCs per well were cultured in IMDM with 5% human AB serum and roughly 9.3 IU/ml IL-2, plus 10 ug/ml peptide pools. Half of the culture medium was replaced with fresh IL-2-containing medium on days 3 and 7. Once the cells had been in culture for 10 days, the EasySep CD4+ T cell isolation kit was used to isolate CD4+ T cells by negative selection. Ficoll-Paque Plus gradient centrifugation was used to isolate PBMCs from whole blood, and the isolated PBMCs were then either used fresh or cryopreserved at -140C. Triplicate wells were generally used for each culture condition.

The germline V gene sets CDR1 to SNHLY and CDR2 to FYNNEI. The CDR3 runs 14 amino acids, cysteine and phenylalanine included. Solely the CDR3 DNA is kept, with 42 bases framed from the first base. The junction shows trimming of 8 bases on V and 5 bases on J, and the gene matches do not reach 9 bases of it. Library preparation used PCR. TCR sequencing of DNA from cultured CD4+ T cells used the Oncomine TCR Beta short-read assay at the Johns Hopkins FTIC core. The QIAamp micro DNA kit was used to extract genomic DNA from the cultured CD4+ T cells. Oncomine TCR Beta libraries from cultured CD4+ T cells were pooled with unique dual indexes and sequenced on an Illumina iSeq 100. For the original study's pipeline: Non-productive sequences were removed, and CDR3s not starting with C, not ending with F or W, or shorter than 7 amino acids were discarded. The MANAFEST web application identified antigen-specific clonotypes by comparing peptide-stimulated wells against reference wells and other culture wells. To be called positive, a clone needed an FDR below 0.05, an odds ratio above 5, and a productive frequency above 0.1% in at least two of three replicate wells. Clonotypes that were significantly expanded in both SARS-CoV-2 spike wells and at least one common cold coronavirus spike condition were defined as cross-reactive. Levenshtein distances (stringdist) and unrooted phylogenetic trees (ape) in R version 3.6.1 were used to assess CDR3 homology. TCRdb reanalyzed the raw reads on its own, using fastp at Q25 for trimming and MiXCR for clone calling, and kept in-frame beta chains. Each record represents a unique CDR3 protein, reported with the most common genes and DNA among its rows. Here the V and J calls rest on TCRdb's processing, not on the authors' analysis. The sample includes around 21,000 distinct CDR3 sequences, with roughly 40% observed a single time. In total, the top ten clones hold roughly a tenth of the sample.

The sequences come from CD4+ T cells from blood, cultured in vitro, collected about 7 months after SARS-CoV-2 vaccination. The receptor was derived from a human donor who had recovered from COVID-19. The chain is assembled from TRBV2 and TRBJ2-3, and 8 bases in between align with TRBD1. The CDR3 protein is CASSGQVLGDTQYF. The DNA is TGTGCCAGCTCGGGACAGGTCCTCGGAGATACGCAGTATTTT.